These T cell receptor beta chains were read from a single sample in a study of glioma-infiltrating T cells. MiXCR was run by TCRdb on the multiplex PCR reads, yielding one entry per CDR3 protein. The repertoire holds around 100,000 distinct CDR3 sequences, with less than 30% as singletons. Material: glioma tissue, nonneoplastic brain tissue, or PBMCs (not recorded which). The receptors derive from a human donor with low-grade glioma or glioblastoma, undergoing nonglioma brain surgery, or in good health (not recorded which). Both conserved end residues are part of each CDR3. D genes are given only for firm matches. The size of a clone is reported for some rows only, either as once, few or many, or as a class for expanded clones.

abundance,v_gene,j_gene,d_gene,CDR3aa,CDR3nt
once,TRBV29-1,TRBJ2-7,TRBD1,CSVMGQVNEQYF,TGCAGCGTTATGGGACAGGTGAACGAGCAGTACTTC
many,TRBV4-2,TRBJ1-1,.,CASSPAPRMNTEAFF,TGTGCCAGCAGCCCGGCCCCCCGAATGAACACTGAAGCTTTCTTT
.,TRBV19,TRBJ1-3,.,CASSDKPAGPHSRNTIYF,TGTGCCAGTAGTGATAAGCCCGCGGGGCCACACTCTCGAAACACCATATATTTT
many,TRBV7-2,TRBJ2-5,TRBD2,CASSFQRGGGETQYF,TGTGCCAGCAGCTTCCAGCGGGGGGGCGGAGAGACCCAGTACTTC
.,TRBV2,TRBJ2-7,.,CASSEQSYEQYF,TGTGCCAGCAGTGAGCAGTCCTACGAGCAGTACTTC
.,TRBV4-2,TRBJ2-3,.,CAIQVLADTQYF,TGTGCCATCCAAGTGCTGGCAGATACGCAGTATTTT
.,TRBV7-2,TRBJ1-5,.,CASSLQGNQPPHF,TGTGCCAGCAGCCTCCAGGGGAATCAGCCCCCCCATTTT
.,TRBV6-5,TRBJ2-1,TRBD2,CASSYSDAGGLYNEQFF,TGTGCCAGCAGTTACTCGGACGCGGGGGGCCTCTACAATGAGCAGTTCTTC
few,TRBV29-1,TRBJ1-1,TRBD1,CSADRGNTEAFF,TGCAGCGCAGACAGGGGTAACACTGAAGCTTTCTTT
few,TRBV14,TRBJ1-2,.,CASSQGRGGLGYTF,TGTGCCAGCAGCCAGGGGCGAGGGGGTCTTGGCTACACCTTC
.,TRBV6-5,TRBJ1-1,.,CASGPSARQNTGAFF,TGTGCCAGTGGCCCCTCCGCGCGACAGAACACTGGAGCTTTCTTT
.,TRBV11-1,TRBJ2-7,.,CASSPGTYERYF,TGTGCCAGCAGCCCAGGAACCTACGAGCGGTACTTC
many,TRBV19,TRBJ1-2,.,CASSPVDTDYGYTF,TGTGCCAGTAGTCCGGTGGACACGGACTATGGCTACACCTTC
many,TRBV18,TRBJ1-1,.,CASSQSDVTLNTEAFF,TGTGCCAGCTCACAATCAGACGTTACCTTGAACACTGAAGCTTTCTTT
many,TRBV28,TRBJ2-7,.,CASIPSGGSDEQYF,TGTGCCAGCATCCCCTCGGGGGGCTCCGACGAGCAGTACTTC
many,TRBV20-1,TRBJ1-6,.,CSARPSGSSIPLHF,TGCAGTGCTAGACCTTCCGGCAGCTCGATACCCCTCCACTTT
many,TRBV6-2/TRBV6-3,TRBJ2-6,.,CATTYSGANVLTF,TGTGCCACCACCTACTCTGGGGCCAACGTCCTGACTTTC
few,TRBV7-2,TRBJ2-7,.,CASSSGWIQSSYGQYF,TGTGCCAGCAGCTCCGGGTGGATCCAAAGCTCCTACGGGCAGTACTTC
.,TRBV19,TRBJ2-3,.,CASSPLGVPTDTQYF,TGTGCCAGTAGTCCGCTTGGGGTTCCCACAGATACGCAGTATTTT
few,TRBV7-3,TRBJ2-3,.,CVSSLEYSDTQYF,TGTGTCAGCAGCTTAGAGTATTCAGATACGCAGTATTTT